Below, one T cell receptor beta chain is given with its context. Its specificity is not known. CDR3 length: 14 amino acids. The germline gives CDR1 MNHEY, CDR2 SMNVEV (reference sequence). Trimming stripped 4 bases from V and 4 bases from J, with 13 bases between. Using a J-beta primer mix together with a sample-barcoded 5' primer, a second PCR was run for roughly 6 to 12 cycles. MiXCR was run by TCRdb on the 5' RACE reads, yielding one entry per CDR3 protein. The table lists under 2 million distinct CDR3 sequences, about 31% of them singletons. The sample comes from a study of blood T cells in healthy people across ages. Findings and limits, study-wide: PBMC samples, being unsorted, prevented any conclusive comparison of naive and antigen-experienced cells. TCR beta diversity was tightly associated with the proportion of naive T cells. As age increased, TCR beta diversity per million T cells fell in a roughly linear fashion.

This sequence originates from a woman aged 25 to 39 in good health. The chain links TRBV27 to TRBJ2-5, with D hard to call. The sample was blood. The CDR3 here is CASSSDSRGETQYF. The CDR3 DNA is TGTGCCAGCAGTTCTGATTCGCGCGGAGAGACCCAGTACTTC.